Each of the 25 T cell receptor beta chains below was sequenced from the same sample in a study of T cell clonality in common variable immunodeficiency (dated by TCRdb to between 2014 and 2017). Receptors were amplified or captured by the immunoSEQ multiplex PCR assay. In TCRdb, the immuneACCESS table is reduced to in-frame sequences with V and J assigned. These tables do not hold every clone; where another copy was compared, an unresolved V gene accounts for under half, and the others remain unexplained. This sample has roughly 79,000 clones, none of them a singleton. The top ten clones comprise approximately 0.84% of the sample. Sequenced sample: peripheral blood mononuclear cells. The receptors derive from a person aged 18-69 years in good health.

This clone was recorded at least ten times. The sequence runs out 3 residues before the end of the CDR3; the remainder is reconstructed from the germline J gene. The chain uses TRBV7-3 and TRBJ1-1; a possible D gene is TRBD1 (5 bases). The CDR3 is 16 amino acids. The V end was cut by 0 bases, the J end by 2 bases, with 13 bases between. Germline CDR1 and CDR2: SGHTA and FQGTGA. Incomplete CDR3 DNA: TGTGCCAGCAGCTTAACGGGAGGAGGGGCAAACACTGAA. Protein product: CASSLTGGGANTE. The whole CDR3 reads CASSLTGGGANTEAFF.

On this clone itself: The read terminates 3 residues ahead of where the CDR3 ends, so the germline J gene completes it. This chain uses TRBV6-2 or TRBV6-3 with TRBJ2-7; a possible D gene is TRBD1 (6 bases). The germline V gene has CDR1 MNHEY and CDR2 SVGEGT. Trimming took 5 bases from V and 4 from J, leaving 18 bases between them. This CDR3 comprises 15 residues. The part of the CDR3 DNA that was read is TGTGCCAGCAGTATACAGGGTATGGTTGTGTACGAG. Translation gives CASSIQGMVVYE. The CDR3 as a whole reads CASSIQGMVVYEQYF.

This clone came up many times. The read terminates 3 residues ahead of where the CDR3 ends, so the germline J gene completes it. The chain is built from TRBV7-2 and TRBJ2-7; 7 nucleotides align to TRBD1. Germline loops: CDR1 SGHTA, CDR2 FQGNSA. The V segment lost 3 bases and the J segment 1 base; nucleotides outside the gene matches: 6. This CDR3 comprises 15 residues. CDR3 amino acids: CASSLQTGLSYEQYF. The covered CDR3 bases are TGTGCCAGCAGCTTGCAGACAGGGCTTTCCTACGAG.

This clone was detected ten times or more. The missing CDR3 end, 3 residues past where the read stops, is filled in from the germline J gene. The gene calls are TRBV19 and TRBJ2-4, with D possibly TRBD1 on 6 matching bases. Per germline, CDR1 LNHDA and CDR2 SQIVND (reference sequence). Trimming left V 5 bases short and J 1 base short, with 9 bases between. This CDR3 contains 14 residues. The CDR3 DNA, read in part, is TGTGCCAGTAGTGTGGACAGTGCCAAAAACATT. It is translated as CASSVDSAKNI. The full CDR3 is CASSVDSAKNIQYF.

At least ten counts were recorded for this clone. The DNA ends 3 residues before the CDR3 does, and the rest of the CDR3 is filled in from the germline J gene. The same CDR3 can be traced to other DNA sequences in this sample. The chain carries TRBV14 and TRBJ2-3, with 9 bases lining up with TRBD2. The junction had 5 bases not matched to a gene; V was cut back by 4 bases and J by 6 bases. The CDR3 loop spans 14 amino acids. CDR1 and CDR2 from the germline V gene are SGHDN and FVKESK. The sequenced CDR3 bases are TGTGCCAGCAGCCCGATAGCGGGAGCGGATACG. This gives the protein CASSPIAGADT. The full CDR3 protein reads CASSPIAGADTQYF.

This clone was picked up many times. The read falls 3 residues short of the CDR3 end, and the missing part is taken from the germline J gene. V and J are TRBV7-8 and TRBJ2-7; 8 bases line up with TRBD1. The germline V gene has CDR1 SGHVS and CDR2 FQNEAQ. CDR3 length: 16 residues. Losses at the gene ends were 5 bases for V and 3 bases for J; bases not matched to a gene: 12. CDR3 DNA (partial): TGTGCCAGCAGCGGTGGGTTCGGACAGGGCTTCTACGAG. Residues: CASSGGFGQGFYE. The whole CDR3 region reads CASSGGFGQGFYEQYF.

This clone was counted at least ten times. Sequencing ends 3 residues short of the CDR3 end; the germline J gene provides the rest. The V and J genes are TRBV11-2 and TRBJ2-5; 7 bases map to TRBD1. There are 15 residues in the CDR3. V lost 1 base, J lost 4 bases, and 6 bases stayed unmatched. Germline assignment: CDR1 SGHAT and CDR2 FQNNGV. Partial CDR3 DNA: TGTGCCAGCAGCTTAGGAGACAGGGAAGGAGAGACC. Translated, it gives CASSLGDREGET. The CDR3 in full is CASSLGDREGETQYF.

This clone was detected ten times or more. The read ends 3 residues shy of where the CDR3 ends; the end is completed using the germline J gene. The rearrangement uses TRBV7-9 and TRBJ1-4; D not resolved. V was cut by 8 bases and J by 0 bases, with 7 bases left in between. Germline V CDR1 and CDR2: SEHNR, FQNEAQ (reference sequence). The CDR3 extends over 13 amino acids. This chain's CDR3 is CASESATNEKLFF. CDR3 DNA (partial): TGTGCCAGCGAGAGCGCAACTAATGAAAAA.

The sample holds many counts of this clone. Read coverage stops 3 residues before the CDR3 terminus; the germline J gene supplies the remainder. The chain recombines TRBV19 with TRBJ1-5; no firm D call. The CDR3 totals 14 residues. Per the germline V gene, CDR1 is LNHDA and CDR2 is SQIVND (reference sequence). V dropped 7 bases and J dropped 0 bases, with 10 bases sitting between them. Here the CDR3 reads CASKGSHSNQPQHF. The CDR3 DNA, read in part, is TGTGCCAGTAAAGGCTCCCATAGCAATCAGCCC.

This clone was counted at least ten times. Read data end 3 residues before the CDR3 end; the end is taken from the germline J gene. The chain recombines TRBV20-1 with TRBJ1-1; possibly TRBD1 for D (5 bases). Germline V gene sequence: CDR1 DFQATT, CDR2 SNEGSKA (reference sequence). This CDR3 comprises 13 residues. V lost 3 bases, J lost 3 bases, and 11 bases lay in between. CDR3 sequence: CSARDGGDTEAFF. The DNA read from the CDR3 is TGCAGTGCTAGGGATGGAGGGGACACTGAA.

The part of the CDR3 DNA that was read is TGTGCCAGCAGCTTAGGACAGGGGCACACAGATACG. It yields the protein CASSLGQGHTDT. From start to end, the CDR3 is CASSLGQGHTDTQYF. The rearrangement links TRBV11-2 to TRBJ2-3, with TRBD1 matching over 8 bases. Sequencing ends 3 residues short of the CDR3 end; the germline J gene provides the rest. The V gene end was trimmed by 1 base and the J gene end by 2 bases; junction bases not matched to a gene: 2. The CDR3 runs to 15 residues. Germline V gives CDR1 SGHAT, CDR2 FQNNGV.

Note on this clone: The read is 3 residues too short to cover the CDR3 end, so that end is filled in from the germline J gene. The chain links TRBV7-6 to TRBJ2-1, with TRBD1 matching over 10 bases. The CDR3 loop spans 15 amino acids. V dropped 3 bases and J dropped 4; count of bases not matched to a gene: 3. Per germline, CDR1 SGHVS and CDR2 FNYEAQ. The DNA read from the CDR3 is TGTGCCAGCAGCTTCCCGGACAGGGGGTACAATGAG. This sequence encodes CASSFPDRGYNE. The complete CDR3 reads CASSFPDRGYNEQFF. Complete variable domain (other parts from reference TRBV7-6 and TRBJ2-1): GAGVSQSPRYKVTKRGQDVALRCDPISGHVSLYWYRQALGQGPEFLTYFNYEAQQDKSGLPNDRFSAERPEGSISTLTIQRTEQRDSAMYRCASSFPDRGYNEQFFGPGTRLTVL.

This clone was counted many times. Read sequence stops 3 residues before the CDR3 end, and the germline J gene provides the missing end. The rearrangement uses TRBV7-2 and TRBJ2-5, with 9 bases that match TRBD2. Germline lookup yields CDR1 SGHTA and CDR2 FQGNSA. This CDR3 is 15 amino acids long. V gave up 2 bases and J gave up 2 bases; unmatched junction bases: 3. The sequenced part of the CDR3 DNA is TGTGCCAGCAGCTTAAGGCTAGCGGGACAAGAGACC. Protein: CASSLRLAGQET. The entire CDR3 protein is CASSLRLAGQETQYF.

In this sample, this clone turned up many times. Read sequence stops 3 residues before the CDR3 end, and the germline J gene provides the missing end. The chain couples TRBV28 to TRBJ2-3; D is undetermined. V was pared by 2 bases and J by 0 bases, with 6 bases between. The CDR3 runs 14 residues. From germline, CDR1 is MDHEN and CDR2 SYDVKM. The CDR3 sequence: CASSLAASTDTQYF. The sequenced part of the CDR3 DNA is TGTGCCAGCAGTTTAGCGGCTAGCACAGATACG. Looking up the rest from reference TRBV28 and TRBJ2-3 gives the full variable domain: DVKVTQSSRYLVKRTGEKVFLECVQDMDHENMFWYRQDPGLGLRLIYFSYDVKMKEKGDIPEGYSVSREKKERFSLILESASTNQTSMYLCASSLAASTDTQYFGPGTRLTVL.

This clone was picked up many times. From the germline J gene comes the end of the CDR3, since the read stops 3 residues before it. This chain joins TRBV7-3 and TRBJ2-1; D is perhaps TRBD1 (7 bases). The CDR3 totals 15 residues. V lost 5 bases, J lost 4 bases, and 15 bases lay in between. Germline values: CDR1 SGHTA, CDR2 FQGTGA. Incomplete CDR3 DNA: TGTGCCAGCAGCCTGGCCAGGGGGGAATACAATGAG. Translation gives CASSLARGEYNE. The full CDR3 sequence reads CASSLARGEYNEQFF.

This clone was counted at least ten times. Coverage ceases 3 residues before the CDR3 finishes, and the germline J gene fills in the end. The gene calls are TRBV7-9 and TRBJ1-2; TRBD1 aligns across 8 bases. The CDR3 contains 13 residues. Per the germline V gene, CDR1 is SEHNR and CDR2 is FQNEAQ (reference sequence). The DNA read from the CDR3 is TGTGCCAGCAGCTATTCGACAGGGGACGGC. This translates into CASSYSTGDG. The complete CDR3 sequence is CASSYSTGDGYTF.

This clone came up many times. The DNA ends 3 residues before the CDR3 does, and the rest of the CDR3 is filled in from the germline J gene. The rearrangement joins TRBV19 to TRBJ2-1; 12 positions match TRBD2. This CDR3 contains 16 residues. CDR1 and CDR2 from the germline V gene are LNHDA and SQIVND (reference sequence). Trimming took 3 bases from V and 6 from J; bases not matched to a gene: 6. The sequenced CDR3 bases are TGTGCCAGTAGTATTTGGCTAGCGGGAGGGTTCAATGAG. Translation gives CASSIWLAGGFNE. The full CDR3 protein reads CASSIWLAGGFNEQFF.

Ten or more counts support this clone. The CDR3 extends 3 residues past the end of the read, so its final part is completed from the germline J gene. The genes are TRBV12-3 or TRBV12-4 and TRBJ1-4; 12 positions agree with TRBD1. Trimming removed 7 bases from V and 8 bases from J; junction bases left unmatched: 11. CDR3 length: 16 amino acids. The sequenced CDR3 bases are TGTGCCAGCACCGGGACAGGGGGCAGGGGGGCGGAAAAA. Translated: CASTGTGGRGAEK. The full CDR3 protein reads CASTGTGGRGAEKLFF.

At least ten counts were recorded for this clone. The sequenced fragment ends 3 residues before the CDR3 boundary, so the rest is inferred from the germline J gene. V usage is TRBV20-1 and J usage is TRBJ2-7; TRBD2 matches 11 bases. This CDR3 has 16 amino acids. CDR1 DFQATT and CDR2 SNEGSKA come from the germline V gene (reference sequence). After removal of 3 bases from V and 0 bases from J, the junction contained 7 bases not matched to a gene. Partial CDR3 DNA: TGCAGTGCTAGCCCGGGACTAGCGGTCCTCTCCTACGAG. Amino acids: CSASPGLAVLSYE. The complete CDR3 sequence is CSASPGLAVLSYEQYF.

In this sample, this clone turned up many times. The CDR3 goes on 3 residues after the read ends, and that part is filled in from the germline J gene. The V and J genes are TRBV5-4 and TRBJ1-2, with D possibly being TRBD1 (5 bases). CDR1 is SGHNT and CDR2 is YYREEE in the germline V gene (reference sequence). Trimming removed 1 base from V and 2 bases from J, with 9 bases in between. This CDR3 comprises 14 residues. CDR3 DNA, as far as it was read: TGTGCCAGCAGCTTGCAAGGGGAGAACTATGGC. Residues: CASSLQGENYG. From start to end, the CDR3 is CASSLQGENYGYTF.

This clone was recorded at least ten times. From the germline J gene comes the end of the CDR3, since the read stops 3 residues before it. The rearrangement joins TRBV7-2 to TRBJ1-1, with D possibly TRBD1 on 5 matching bases. This CDR3 region has 15 residues. Germline loops: CDR1 SGHTA, CDR2 FQGNSA. V gave up 5 bases and J gave up 0 bases, with 13 bases separating them. The CDR3 region is CASSQYGAMNTEAFF. The covered CDR3 bases are TGTGCCAGCAGCCAATATGGGGCGATGAACACTGAA. Drawing the rest from reference TRBV7-2 and TRBJ1-1, the complete variable domain is GAGVSQSPSNKVTEKGKDVELRCDPISGHTALYWYRQSLGQGLEFLIYFQGNSAPDKSGLPSDRFSAERTGGSVSTLTIQRTQQEDSAVYLCASSQYGAMNTEAFFGQGTRLTVV.

This clone was counted ten times or more. Coverage ceases 3 residues before the CDR3 finishes, and the germline J gene fills in the end. The rearrangement joins TRBV6-2 or TRBV6-3 to TRBJ1-5, with D maybe TRBD1 (5 bases). The CDR3 extends over 15 amino acids. V lost 4 bases, J lost 7 bases, and 17 bases lay in between. CDR1 is MNHEY and CDR2 is SVGEGT in the germline V gene. Incomplete CDR3 DNA: TGTGCCAGCAGTTTCGACCAGGGTCCGGAGCAGCCC. This codes for CASSFDQGPEQP. The whole CDR3 region reads CASSFDQGPEQPQHF.

In this sample, this clone turned up many times. The CDR3 is cut off 3 residues early in the read; its end comes from the germline J gene. The chain links TRBV20-1 to TRBJ2-1, with D possibly being TRBD2 (6 bases). The CDR3 contains 13 residues. V gave up 6 bases and J gave up 7 bases, with 16 bases separating them. Germline-derived CDR1 and CDR2 are DFQATT and SNEGSKA (reference sequence). CDR3 sequence reads: CSARVGGRNEQFF. CDR3 DNA, as far as it was read: TGCAGTGCGAGGGTCGGGGGTAGAAATGAG.

At least ten counts were recorded for this clone. The sequenced fragment ends 3 residues before the CDR3 boundary, so the rest is inferred from the germline J gene. The chain combines TRBV20-1 with TRBJ1-6, with D possibly matching TRBD1 (6 bases). This CDR3 contains 14 residues. The V and J ends lost 6 bases and 7 bases respectively, with 16 bases between them. Germline V gene data show CDR1 as DFQATT and CDR2 as SNEGSKA (reference sequence). CDR3 residues: CSAITGTQNSPLHF. The DNA read from the CDR3 is TGCAGTGCAATTACAGGGACCCAGAATTCACCC.

This clone was recorded many times. The read ends 3 residues shy of where the CDR3 ends; the end is completed using the germline J gene. The V call is TRBV5-6, the J call TRBJ2-1, with D possibly being TRBD2 (5 bases). This CDR3 has 15 residues. Trimming removed 0 bases at V and 4 bases at J, with 11 bases between. Germline CDR1 reads SGHDT; CDR2 reads YYEEEE. The CDR3 is CASSLGWRAYNEQFF. The CDR3 DNA, read in part, is TGTGCCAGCAGCTTGGGGTGGCGGGCTTACAATGAG. The entire variable domain, with the rest obtained from reference TRBV5-6 and TRBJ2-1, is as follows: DAGVTQSPTHLIKTRGQQVTLRCSPKSGHDTVSWYQQALGQGPQFIFQYYEEEERQRGNFPDRFSGHQFPNYSSELNVNALLLGDSALYLCASSLGWRAYNEQFFGPGTRLTVL.